The 28 T cell receptor beta chains below were found in one sample sequenced in a study of blood T cell repertoires in COVID-19. Repertoires were generated with immunoSEQ multiplex PCR, while TCRdb's copy carries only in-frame clones and drops some. The table records about 330,000 clones, 87% of them present only once. The sample was peripheral blood. Receptor source: a man under 40 with COVID-19, enrolled during active disease.

The chain links TRBV6-6 to TRBJ2-2; 8 bases agree with TRBD2. Germline trimming cut 6 bases from V and 2 bases from J; bases unmatched to any gene: 5. The CDR3 sequence is 15 residues long. Germline values: CDR1 MNHNY, CDR2 SVGAGI (reference sequence). The CDR3 region is CASSDIAGNTGELFF. The CDR3, as DNA: TGTGCCAGCAGCGACATAGCGGGAAACACCGGGGAGCTGTTTTTT.

The chain recombines TRBV6-5 with TRBJ2-1; maybe TRBD2 (6 bases). V dropped 6 bases and J dropped 5 bases, with 8 bases sitting between them. There are 12 residues in the CDR3. Per the germline V gene, CDR1 is MNHEY and CDR2 is SVGAGI. The CDR3 sequence: CASRRENNEQFF. CDR3 bases: TGTGCCAGCAGGCGGGAAAACAATGAGCAGTTCTTC.

The chain joins TRBV5-1 to TRBJ2-5, with D tentatively TRBD1 (6 bases). V was trimmed by 4 bases and J by 1 base, leaving 14 bases between them. Looked up from germline, CDR1 is SGHRS and CDR2 is YFSETQ. The CDR3 extends over 15 amino acids. As DNA, the CDR3 is TGCGCCAGCAGCCCAAGAACAGGGCCCCAAGAGACCCAGTACTTC. It specifies CASSPRTGPQETQYF.

For this clone: Additional DNA sequences in this sample encode the identical CDR3. The chain carries TRBV6-6 and TRBJ2-7; 10 positions match TRBD1. Germline V gene data show CDR1 as MNHNY and CDR2 as SVGAGI (reference sequence). With V trimmed by 5 bases and J by 2 bases, 6 bases remained unmatched. The length of the CDR3 is 15 residues. CDR3 bases: TGTGCCAGCAGTCCCCGGGACAGGGGCCCCTACGAGCAGTACTTC. This codes for CASSPRDRGPYEQYF.

The chain joins TRBV30 to TRBJ2-5, with 11 bases aligning to TRBD2. This CDR3 is built from 15 residues. The germline gives CDR1 GTSNPN, CDR2 SVGIG (reference sequence). V shed 5 bases and J 2 bases; nucleotides not matched to a gene: 7. CDR3 in amino acids: CAWHPGLAVQETQYF. The CDR3 DNA sequence: TGTGCCTGGCACCCGGGACTAGCGGTTCAAGAGACCCAGTACTTC.

The V gene is TRBV7-9, the J gene TRBJ1-4; a weak D match, TRBD1 (6 bases). With 5 bases removed from V and 6 bases from J, the gap between germline ends came to 16 bases. CDR1 and CDR2 (germline): SEHNR, FQNEAQ (reference sequence). The CDR3 covers 15 residues. CDR3 nucleotide sequence: TGTGCCAGCAGCACAACAGGGAGTCAGGATGAAAAACTGTTTTTT. Encoded protein: CASSTTGSQDEKLFF.

The J gene is TRBJ1-5, the V gene TRBV6-2 or TRBV6-3; 8 bases match TRBD1. Trimming took 1 base from V and 1 from J; bases not matched to a gene: 0. Germline loops: CDR1 MNHEY, CDR2 SVGEGT. The CDR3 extends over 15 amino acids. The CDR3 region has the DNA TGTGCCAGCAGTTACTGGACAGGGAGCAATCAGCCCCAGCATTTT. It translates to CASSYWTGSNQPQHF.

The chain is built from TRBV10-3 and TRBJ2-7; 8 nucleotides align to TRBD1. Germline CDR1 reads ENHRY; CDR2 reads SYGVKD. Trimming at V came to 2 bases and at J to 1 base, leaving 4 bases not matched to a gene. The CDR3 consists of 15 residues. CDR3 sequence reads: CAISEPRTGSYEQYF. The CDR3 coding sequence is TGTGCCATCAGTGAGCCTAGGACAGGGTCCTACGAGCAGTACTTC.

This clone was counted once. This rearrangement joins TRBV24-1 to TRBJ1-2, with a tentative D call TRBD1 (5 bases). This CDR3 is built from 11 residues. Trimming cost V 5 bases and J 6 bases, with 6 bases left between them. CDR1 is KGHDR and CDR2 is SFDVKD in the germline V gene. Written as DNA, the CDR3 is TGTGCCACCAGTGCAGGGCATGGCTACACCTTC. It translates to CATSAGHGYTF.

The genes are TRBV5-1 and TRBJ2-7; the match to TRBD1 covers 7 bases. Per germline, CDR1 SGHRS and CDR2 YFSETQ. The V gene end was trimmed by 5 bases and the J gene end by 0 bases; junction bases not matched to a gene: 14. This CDR3 is 17 amino acids long. The CDR3 reads CASSSTRGTAFSYEQYF. The CDR3 DNA reads TGCGCCAGCAGTTCAACCCGTGGGACAGCCTTCTCCTACGAGCAGTACTTC.

This clone was picked up a small number of times. This chain uses TRBV7-9 with TRBJ1-2; 7 bases are shared with TRBD1. Trimming took 5 bases from V and 3 from J; bases not matched to a gene: 6. The CDR3 contains 14 residues. Germline CDR1 SEHNR, CDR2 FQNEAQ (reference sequence). The CDR3 DNA is TGTGCCAGCAGCCCCCGGACAGGCGACTATGGCTACACCTTC. Protein: CASSPRTGDYGYTF.

The chain uses TRBV28 and TRBJ2-1; 10 bases are shared with TRBD1. The CDR3 is 15 residues long. CDR1 is MDHEN and CDR2 is SYDVKM in the germline V gene. Trimming removed 5 bases from V and 6 bases from J; junction bases left unmatched: 7. The CDR3 sequence is CASSDRGPLGNEQFF. The CDR3 nucleotides read TGTGCCAGCAGTGACAGGGGGCCATTGGGCAATGAGCAGTTCTTC.

The genes are TRBV6-5 and TRBJ1-2, with D possibly being TRBD1 (6 bases). Germline CDR1 reads MNHEY; CDR2 reads SVGAGI. V lost 7 bases and J 7 bases, leaving 13 bases between the germline ends. The CDR3 length is 12 residues. This CDR3 is CASNTGGGGYTF. CDR3 DNA sequence: TGTGCCAGCAACACGGGAGGGGGTGGCTACACCTTC.

The chain combines TRBV7-9 with TRBJ1-2; a possible D gene is TRBD1 (5 bases). Trimming pared 8 bases from V and 2 bases from J, leaving 18 bases between. The CDR3 runs to 15 residues. CDR1 is SEHNR, CDR2 FQNEAQ, per germline (reference sequence). CDR3 DNA: TGTGCCAGCGACCCAAGGGGAGGAGTAAACTATGGCTACACCTTC. Translating gives CASDPRGGVNYGYTF.

CDR3 coding DNA: TGTGCCAGCAGCTTATACCGGGACAGCCAAGAGACCCAGTACTTC. Translating it yields CASSLYRDSQETQYF. The chain joins TRBV7-2 to TRBJ2-5; TRBD1 matches at 7 bases. There are 15 residues in the CDR3. V trimming: 2 bases; J trimming: 1 base; junction bases outside the gene matches: 4. CDR1 is SGHTA, CDR2 FQGNSA, per germline.

The rearrangement uses TRBV27 and TRBJ2-2; TRBD2 might be the D (6 bases). The V end lost 8 bases, the J end lost 4 bases, and 20 bases lay between the germline ends. Germline-derived CDR1 and CDR2 are MNHEY and SMNVEV (reference sequence). The CDR3 runs 16 residues. DNA for the CDR3: TGTGCCAGCGCCCTCCGGGCGGGACGAACCACCGGGGAGCTGTTTTTT. It codes for CASALRAGRTTGELFF.

The genes are TRBV18 and TRBJ2-2; 7 bases agree with TRBD1. Germline V gives CDR1 KGHSH, CDR2 LQKENI. The ends lost 4 bases at V and 3 bases at J; junction bases unmatched: 5. The CDR3 extends over 15 amino acids. CDR3 amino acids: CASSLRQGDTGELFF. The DNA for the CDR3 is TGTGCCAGCTCACTAAGACAGGGTGACACCGGGGAGCTGTTTTTT.

V and J are TRBV23-1 and TRBJ1-2; D is perhaps TRBD1 (5 bases). TRBV23-1 belongs to the ORF category, with a function that is uncertain. V was pared by 0 bases and J by 0 bases, with 8 bases between. CDR3 length equals 15 residues. Written as DNA, the CDR3 is TGCGCCAGCAGTCAATCGGGGCAGGCTAACTATGGCTACACCTTC. Protein product: CASSQSGQANYGYTF.

This chain uses TRBV4-2 with TRBJ1-1; 8 nucleotides line up with TRBD1. With 4 bases clipped from V and 1 base from J, the junction kept 11 bases outside the gene matches. The CDR3 has 17 residues. Germline assignment: CDR1 LGHNA and CDR2 YNFKEQ. Written as DNA, the CDR3 is TGTGCCAGCAGCCGGAAGAAGACGGGACAGGAGAACACTGAAGCTTTCTTT. The encoded protein is CASSRKKTGQENTEAFF.

The CDR3 DNA sequence: TGTGCCAGCAGCTTAGCTCTAGGGGCAGATACGCAGTATTTT. As protein: CASSLALGADTQYF. The V and J genes are TRBV7-9 and TRBJ2-3; tentatively, D is TRBD1 (5 bases). The V gene's germline CDR1 is SEHNR and CDR2 FQNEAQ (reference sequence). V lost 0 bases and J 4 bases, leaving 8 bases between the germline ends. This CDR3 is built from 14 residues.

The chain combines TRBV19 with TRBJ2-2, with TRBD1 as a possible D gene (5 bases). V lost 2 bases to trimming and J lost 1 base, with 5 bases between them. From germline, CDR1 is LNHDA and CDR2 SQIVND (reference sequence). The CDR3 is 14 amino acids. CDR3 DNA sequence: TGTGCCAGTAGTATACAGGGGAACACCGGGGAGCTGTTTTTT. Its protein is CASSIQGNTGELFF.

The V gene is TRBV18, the J gene TRBJ1-2; 7 positions agree with TRBD1. The trim removed 3 bases at V and 6 bases at J, leaving 16 bases unmatched. CDR3 length: 17 residues. CDR1 and CDR2 from the germline V gene are KGHSH and LQKENI. DNA for the CDR3: TGTGCCAGCTCACCGGACAGGTTTAACGAACGGATAGATGGCTACACCTTC. As protein: CASSPDRFNERIDGYTF.

This clone was observed a handful of times. The V gene is TRBV21-1, the J gene TRBJ1-2; the table's D call, TRBD1, was not checked against the DNA. TRBV21-1 is a pseudogene segment. The CDR3 totals 15 residues. For the CDR3, the DNA is TGTGCCAGCACCGCCCGGGACATCGGAAACTATGGCTACACCTTC. This sequence encodes CASTARDIGNYGYTF.

The chain employs TRBV7-9 and TRBJ1-4, with D hard to call. Trimming took 0 bases from V and 7 from J, leaving 15 bases between them. This CDR3 region has 16 residues. Germline lookup yields CDR1 SEHNR and CDR2 FQNEAQ (reference sequence). CDR3 in DNA: TGTGCCAGCAGCTTAGCGCCGGCAGGATTGTTTGAAAAACTGTTTTTT. As protein: CASSLAPAGLFEKLFF.

This clone turned up a few times. V usage is TRBV19 and J usage is TRBJ2-7, with 13 bases matching TRBD2. Losses at the gene ends were 3 bases for V and 5 bases for J; bases not matched to a gene: 7. Germline values: CDR1 LNHDA, CDR2 SQIVND (reference sequence). This CDR3 is built from 16 residues. The CDR3 nucleotides are TGTGCCAGTAGTATCGGACTAGCGGGAGATGGACACGAGCAGTACTTC. This codes for CASSIGLAGDGHEQYF.

CDR3 sequence reads: CAWRVSGGGETEAFF. Here the CDR3 DNA reads TGTGCCTGGAGAGTCTCAGGAGGGGGGGAAACTGAAGCTTTCTTT. This chain links TRBV30 with TRBJ1-1, with D maybe TRBD1 (6 bases). Trimming left V 3 bases short and J 5 bases short, with 19 bases between. CDR3 length: 15 residues. Germline V gene sequence: CDR1 GTSNPN, CDR2 SVGIG (reference sequence).

The chain is built from TRBV28 and TRBJ1-4; 9 bases agree with TRBD1. The CDR3 spans 15 residues. CDR1 and CDR2 (germline): MDHEN, SYDVKM. Losses at the gene ends were 5 bases for V and 7 bases for J; bases not matched to a gene: 8. Here the CDR3 reads CASSPGDRDIEKLFF. In DNA form, the CDR3 reads TGTGCCAGCAGTCCCGGGGACAGGGATATTGAAAAACTGTTTTTT.

The genes are TRBV29-1 and TRBJ2-7; weak D call: TRBD1 (6 bases). The V end lost 1 base, the J end lost 4 bases, and 17 bases lay between the germline ends. The CDR3 length is 15 residues. The germline gives CDR1 SQVTM, CDR2 ANQGSEA. The DNA for the CDR3 is TGCAGCGTTGAAGGGTCGGACAGTAGCCTTTACGAGCAGTACTTC. Amino acids: CSVEGSDSSLYEQYF.